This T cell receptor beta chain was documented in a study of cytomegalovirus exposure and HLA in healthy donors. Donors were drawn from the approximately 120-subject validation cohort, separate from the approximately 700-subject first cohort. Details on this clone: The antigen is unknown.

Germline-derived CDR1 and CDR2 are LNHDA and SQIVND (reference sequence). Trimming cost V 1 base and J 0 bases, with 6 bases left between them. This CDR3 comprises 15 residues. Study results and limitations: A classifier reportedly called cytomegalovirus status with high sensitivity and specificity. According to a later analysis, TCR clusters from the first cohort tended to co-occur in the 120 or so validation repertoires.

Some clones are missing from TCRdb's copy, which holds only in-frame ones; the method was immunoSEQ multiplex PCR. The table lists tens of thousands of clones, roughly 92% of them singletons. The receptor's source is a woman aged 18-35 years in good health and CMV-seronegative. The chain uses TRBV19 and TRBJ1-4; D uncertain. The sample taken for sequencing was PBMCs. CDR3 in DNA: TGTGCCAGTAGTATAGGTGTTACAACTAATGAAAAACTGTTTTTT. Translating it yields CASSIGVTTNEKLFF.